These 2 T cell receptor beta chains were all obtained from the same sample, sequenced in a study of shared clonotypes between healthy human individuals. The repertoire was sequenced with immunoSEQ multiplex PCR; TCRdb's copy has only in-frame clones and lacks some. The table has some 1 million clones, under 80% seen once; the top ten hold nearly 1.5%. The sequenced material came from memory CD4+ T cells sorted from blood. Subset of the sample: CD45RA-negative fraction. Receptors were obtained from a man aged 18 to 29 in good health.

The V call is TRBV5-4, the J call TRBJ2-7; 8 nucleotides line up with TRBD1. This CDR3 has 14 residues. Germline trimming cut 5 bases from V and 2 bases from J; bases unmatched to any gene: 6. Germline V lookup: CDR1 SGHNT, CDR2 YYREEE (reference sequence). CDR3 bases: TGTGCCAGCAGGCTCGACAGGGGCCCCTACGAGCAGTACTTC. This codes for CASRLDRGPYEQYF.

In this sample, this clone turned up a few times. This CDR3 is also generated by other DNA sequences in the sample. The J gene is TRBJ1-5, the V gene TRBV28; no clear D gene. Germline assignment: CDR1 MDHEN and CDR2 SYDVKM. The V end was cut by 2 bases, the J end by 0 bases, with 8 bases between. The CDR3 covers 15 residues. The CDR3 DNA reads TGTGCCAGCAGTTTACCCGGATATAGCAATCAGCCCCAGCATTTT. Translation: CASSLPGYSNQPQHF.